The present T cell receptor beta chain was sequenced within a study of blood T cells in healthy people across ages (dated by TCRdb to the mid-2010s). About the investigation overall: Template switching captured roughly one uniquely barcoded TCR beta cDNA molecule per two T cells in model experiments. To track age-related changes in TCR beta repertoire diversity, the study relied on deep sequencing normalized with unique cDNA molecular identifiers. Four age groups were formed from the donors: young (average about 15 years), middle-aged (approximately 42), aged (more than 55) and long-lived (roughly 81). To avoid experimental bias, donors of different ages were randomly spread across the sequencing lanes. Using the same blood draw, the study looked at two additional independent replicas of 1 million unique cDNA reads for two donors, one aged 18 to 30 and the other aged 80 or older.

Receptors were amplified or captured by 5' RACE. The instrument given in TCRdb is Illumina HiSeq 2500. A second 7 to 11 cycle PCR used a sample-barcoded 5' primer and a J-beta primer mix. A template-switch 5' adaptor carrying 12 random nucleotides introduced a unique molecular identifier onto each TCR beta cDNA molecule. At least 3 million CDR3-containing paired-end reads were obtained from each sample. The Mint cDNA synthesis kit, primed by a TRBC-specific oligonucleotide, was used to synthesize first-strand cDNA from all RNA. All cDNA was treated with uracil-DNA glycosylase and then went through a first 18-cycle PCR with the universal primers M1SS and BC2_uni_R. The published analysis was carried out like this. Normalization of each sample was performed by random selection of 1 million high-quality reads, each carrying a distinct molecular identifier. Reads with shared molecular identifiers were discarded instead of being binned into consensus sequences. MiTCR, run with a Q25 quality threshold and the strictest error-elimination algorithm, handled CDR3 identification, clonotype clustering and error correction. Lower-bound total TCR beta diversity was estimated with a nonparametric unseen species model using Euler transformation. TCRdb itself trimmed the public reads at Q25 with fastp, ran MiXCR and retained productive beta chains. Every distinct CDR3 protein forms one entry, paired with its most common genes and DNA. TCRdb assigned the V and J calls; the authors' analysis was not used. Within this sample are about 720,000 distinct CDR3 sequences, with 22% of them counted one time only. Jointly, the top ten make up about 22% of the sample.

This clonotype appeared a few times. Its antigen remains unidentified. There are no base qualities to consult, and no much larger clone falls within one base. The donors were 40 or so Caucasian individuals from Russia, aged about 6 to 100 years, who were systemically healthy. Each donor gave approximately 9.3 milliliters of peripheral blood, collected into EDTA-treated Vacutainer tubes. PBMCs were isolated by Ficoll-Paque density-gradient centrifugation, with at least 7 million obtained per sample. Trizol reagent was used to extract total RNA from PBMCs, with at least 5.5 micrograms per sample. Naive CD45RAhigh/CD27high T cell percentages were measured by flow cytometry on a PBMC aliquot from every donor. Reading from cysteine to phenylalanine, the CDR3 counts 15 amino acids. This entry keeps only the CDR3 DNA: 45 bases, framed from base 1. CDR1 and CDR2, per the germline V gene, are SGHTS and YDEGEE.

Overall study outcomes, separate from this receptor: Because donor CMV infection status was unknown, age-related changes in expanded clonotypes were potentially confounded. Compared with the aged group, the long-lived group had more naive CD4+ T cells, fewer expanded clones and increased TCR diversity, a pattern suggesting age selection. Bulk unsorted PBMC profiling prevented conclusive comparison of naive and antigen-experienced compartments. Estimates of total diversity from one million sequenced T cells were regarded as lower bounds and underestimates. Observed TCR beta diversity per million T cells fell roughly linearly with age, and a significant reduction was already apparent by age about 36. There was a strong correlation between observed TCR beta diversity and the percentage of naive T cells measured by flow cytometry.

The sequence links TRBV5-8 to TRBJ2-1, and 10 bases in between align with TRBD1. With the DNA end fitting TRBJ2-5 better, the J assignment may be wrong. The sequenced material came from blood. The TCR originated in a man in his 70s in good health. The sequence in DNA is TGTGCCAGCAGCTTCCGGGACAGGGGTAAAAAGACCCAGTACTTC. It encodes CASSFRDRGKKTQYF.